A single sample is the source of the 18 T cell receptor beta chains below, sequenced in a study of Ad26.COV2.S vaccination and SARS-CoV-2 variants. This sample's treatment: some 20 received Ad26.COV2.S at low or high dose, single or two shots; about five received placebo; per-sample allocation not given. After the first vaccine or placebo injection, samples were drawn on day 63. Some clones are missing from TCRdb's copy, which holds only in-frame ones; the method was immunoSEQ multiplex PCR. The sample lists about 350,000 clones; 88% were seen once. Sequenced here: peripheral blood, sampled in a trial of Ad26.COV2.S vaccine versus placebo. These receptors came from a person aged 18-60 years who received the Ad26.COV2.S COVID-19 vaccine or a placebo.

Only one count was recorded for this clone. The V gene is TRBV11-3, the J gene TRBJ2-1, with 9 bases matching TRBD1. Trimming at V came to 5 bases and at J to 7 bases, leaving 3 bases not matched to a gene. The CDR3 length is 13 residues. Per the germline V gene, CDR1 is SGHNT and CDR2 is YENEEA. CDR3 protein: CASSGQGTNEQFF. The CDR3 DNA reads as TGTGCCAGCAGCGGACAGGGGACGAATGAGCAGTTCTTC.

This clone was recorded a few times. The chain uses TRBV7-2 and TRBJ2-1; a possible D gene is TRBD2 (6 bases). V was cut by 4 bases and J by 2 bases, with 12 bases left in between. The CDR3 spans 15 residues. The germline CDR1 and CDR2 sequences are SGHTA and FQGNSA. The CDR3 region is CASSSGLDTYNEQFF. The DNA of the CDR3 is TGTGCCAGCAGCTCGGGACTGGATACCTACAATGAGCAGTTCTTC.

The CDR3 spells CAISDSHRDSYGYTF. As DNA, the CDR3 is TGTGCCATCAGTGACTCGCACCGGGACAGCTATGGCTACACCTTC. The chain employs TRBV10-3 and TRBJ1-2; TRBD1 agrees at 7 bases. Germline assignment: CDR1 ENHRY and CDR2 SYGVKD. The CDR3 has 15 amino acids. With V trimmed by 3 bases and J by 4 bases, 8 bases remained unmatched.

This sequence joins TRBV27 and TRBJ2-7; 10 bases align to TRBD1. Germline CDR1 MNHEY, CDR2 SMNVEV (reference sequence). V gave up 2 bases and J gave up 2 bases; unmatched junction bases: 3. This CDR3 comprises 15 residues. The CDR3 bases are TGTGCCAGCAGTTTAGGGACAGGGGTCCCCTACGAGCAGTACTTC. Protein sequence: CASSLGTGVPYEQYF.

CDR3 region: CATSGGTLDRAITGELFF. The CDR3 DNA is TGTGCCACCAGTGGGGGGACCCTGGACAGGGCCATTACCGGGGAGCTGTTTTTT. V usage is TRBV24-1 and J usage is TRBJ2-2; 8 bases agree with TRBD1. CDR1 and CDR2 from the germline V gene are KGHDR and SFDVKD. Trimming took 5 bases from V and 5 from J; bases not matched to a gene: 15. The CDR3 is made up of 18 amino acids.

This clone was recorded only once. The CDR3 DNA reads TGTGCCAGTAGCAGGAGGGGACAAGAGACCCAGTACTTC. Its translation: CASSRRGQETQYF. This sequence joins TRBV19 and TRBJ2-5; a possible D gene is TRBD2 (6 bases). The germline gives CDR1 LNHDA, CDR2 SQIVND (reference sequence). This CDR3 spans 13 amino acids. Trimming left V 6 bases short and J 2 bases short, with 10 bases between.

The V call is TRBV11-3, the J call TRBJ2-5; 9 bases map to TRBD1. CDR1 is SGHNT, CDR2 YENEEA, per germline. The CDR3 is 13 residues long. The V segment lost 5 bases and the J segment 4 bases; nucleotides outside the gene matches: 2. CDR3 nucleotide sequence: TGTGCCAGCAGCACGGGACAGGGAGAGACCCAGTACTTC. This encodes CASSTGQGETQYF. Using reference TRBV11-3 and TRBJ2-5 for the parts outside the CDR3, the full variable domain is EAGVVQSPRYKIIEKKQPVAFWCNPISGHNTLYWYLQNLGQGPELLIRYENEEAVDDSQLPKDRFSAERLKGVDSTLKIQPAELGDSAVYLCASSTGQGETQYFGPGTRLLVL.

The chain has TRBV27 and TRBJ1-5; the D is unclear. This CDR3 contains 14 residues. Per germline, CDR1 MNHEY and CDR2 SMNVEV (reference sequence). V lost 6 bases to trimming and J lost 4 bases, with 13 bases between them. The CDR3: CASRLDGVNQPQHF. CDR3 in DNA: TGTGCCAGCAGGTTAGACGGAGTAAATCAGCCCCAGCATTTT.

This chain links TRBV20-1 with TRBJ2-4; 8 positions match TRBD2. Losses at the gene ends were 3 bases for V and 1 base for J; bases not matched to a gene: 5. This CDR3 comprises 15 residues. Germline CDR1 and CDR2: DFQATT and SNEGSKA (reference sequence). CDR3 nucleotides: TGCAGTGCTAGTCTTTCTAGCGGGGCCAAAAACATTCAGTACTTC. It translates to CSASLSSGAKNIQYF.

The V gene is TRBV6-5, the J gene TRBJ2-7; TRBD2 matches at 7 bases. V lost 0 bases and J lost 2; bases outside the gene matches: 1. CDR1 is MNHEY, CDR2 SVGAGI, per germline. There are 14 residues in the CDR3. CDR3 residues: CASSYSRGAYEQYF. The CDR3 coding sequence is TGTGCCAGCAGTTACTCTCGGGGGGCCTACGAGCAGTACTTC.

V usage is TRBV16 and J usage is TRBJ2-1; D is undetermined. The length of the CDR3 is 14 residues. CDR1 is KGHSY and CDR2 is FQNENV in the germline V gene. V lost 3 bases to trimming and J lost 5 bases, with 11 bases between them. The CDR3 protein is CASSHLSTNNEQFF. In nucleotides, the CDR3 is TGTGCCAGCAGCCATTTATCCACGAACAATGAGCAGTTCTTC. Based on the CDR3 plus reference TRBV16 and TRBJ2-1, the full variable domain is GEEVAQTPKHLVRGEGQKAKLYCAPIKGHSYVFWYQQVLKNEFKFLISFQNENVFDETGMPKERFSAKCLPNSPCSLEIQATKLEDSAVYFCASSHLSTNNEQFFGPGTRLTVL.

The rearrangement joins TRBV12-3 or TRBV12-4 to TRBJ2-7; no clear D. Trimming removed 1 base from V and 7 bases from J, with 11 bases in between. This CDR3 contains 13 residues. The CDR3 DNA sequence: TGTGCCAGCAGTTTAGGGGCGAGATGGGAGCAGTACTTC. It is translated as CASSLGARWEQYF.

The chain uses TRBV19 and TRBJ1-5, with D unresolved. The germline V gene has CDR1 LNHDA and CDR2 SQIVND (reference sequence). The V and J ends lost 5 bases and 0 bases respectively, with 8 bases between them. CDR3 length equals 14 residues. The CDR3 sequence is CASSLGYSNQPQHF. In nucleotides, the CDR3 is TGTGCCAGTAGTCTAGGTTATAGCAATCAGCCCCAGCATTTT.

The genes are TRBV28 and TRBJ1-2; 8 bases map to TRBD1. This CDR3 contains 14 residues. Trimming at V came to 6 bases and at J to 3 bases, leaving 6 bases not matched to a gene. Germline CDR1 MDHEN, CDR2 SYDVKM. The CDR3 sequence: CASRGTGTYYGYTF. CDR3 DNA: TGTGCCAGCAGGGGGACAGGAACCTACTATGGCTACACCTTC.

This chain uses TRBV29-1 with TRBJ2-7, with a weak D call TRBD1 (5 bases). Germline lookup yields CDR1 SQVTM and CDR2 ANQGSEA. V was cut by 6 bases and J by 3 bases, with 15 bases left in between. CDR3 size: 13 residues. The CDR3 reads CSVGGALNYEQYF. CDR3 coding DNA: TGCAGCGTGGGTGGGGCTCTCAACTACGAGCAGTACTTC.

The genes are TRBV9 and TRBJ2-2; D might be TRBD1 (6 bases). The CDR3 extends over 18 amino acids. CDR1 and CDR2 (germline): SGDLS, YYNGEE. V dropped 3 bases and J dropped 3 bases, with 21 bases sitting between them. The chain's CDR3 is CASSAKVRQDRDTGELFF. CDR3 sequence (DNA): TGTGCCAGCAGCGCCAAAGTTAGACAGGACCGCGACACCGGGGAGCTGTTTTTT.

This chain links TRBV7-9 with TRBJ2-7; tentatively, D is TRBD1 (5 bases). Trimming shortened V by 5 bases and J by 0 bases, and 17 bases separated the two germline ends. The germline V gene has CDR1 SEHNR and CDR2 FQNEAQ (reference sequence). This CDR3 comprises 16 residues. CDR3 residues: CASSRLGQASSYEQYF. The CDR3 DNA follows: TGTGCCAGCAGCCGCTTGGGGCAGGCCAGCTCCTACGAGCAGTACTTC.

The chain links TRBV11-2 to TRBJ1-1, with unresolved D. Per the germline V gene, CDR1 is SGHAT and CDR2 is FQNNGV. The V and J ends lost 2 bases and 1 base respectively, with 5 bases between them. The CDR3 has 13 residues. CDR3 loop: CASSLQANTEAFF. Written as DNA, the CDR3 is TGTGCCAGCAGCTTACAGGCGAACACTGAAGCTTTCTTT.